These T cell receptor beta chains were read from a single sample in a study of cytomegalovirus exposure and HLA in healthy donors. The method was immunoSEQ multiplex PCR; TCRdb's version includes in-frame clones alone and lacks a portion of them. Of about 110,000 clones detected, 76% appear once; the ten largest clones hold 8.2%. Sequencing was done on a sample of PBMCs. All receptors derive from a man aged 40-50 years in good health and CMV-seropositive. Each CDR3 is given with its conserved first and last residue. The D gene is left open where the match is weak.

D gene	V gene	J gene	CDR3 length	CDR3 protein
.	TRBV30	TRBJ1-1	12	CAWSARSTEAFF
TRBD1	TRBV7-2	TRBJ2-1	16	CASSLQTGSGIDEQFF
TRBD1	TRBV19	TRBJ2-1	13	CASSVGQGNEQFF
TRBD2	TRBV11-2	TRBJ2-1	15	CASSLGTSGLNEQFF
.	TRBV20-1	TRBJ2-7	10	CSASNYEQYF
TRBD1	TRBV12-5	TRBJ1-1	14	CASGLGTGHSEAFF
TRBD1	TRBV15	TRBJ2-4	20	CATSSHSGTAQNWAKNSQYF
TRBD2	TRBV6-1	TRBJ2-1	16	CASSEGVAGGLGKQFF
.	TRBV2	TRBJ2-1	15	CASSEQAVAYNEQFF
.	TRBV19	TRBJ1-6	18	CASSTPPRLRTYNSPLHF
.	TRBV13	TRBJ2-3	15	CASSGPLATADTQYF
.	TRBV19	TRBJ2-1	15	CASSMGGNSYNEQFF
.	TRBV29-1	TRBJ2-1	15	CSVTAGLLTYNEQFF
.	TRBV30	TRBJ1-1	18	CAWSVFRRGEGVNTEAFF
TRBD1	TRBV11-3	TRBJ1-1	16	CASRTGTGILNTEAFF
TRBD1	TRBV11-2	TRBJ1-1	14	CASSQQGRKGQAFF
.	TRBV6-1	TRBJ1-2	11	CASNFNYGYTF
.	TRBV7-7	TRBJ1-5	16	CASSLWAGFGNQPQHF
.	TRBV7-7	TRBJ2-5	12	CASSDPGETQYF
.	TRBV28	TRBJ1-5	15	CASSSRGGFHQPQHF
TRBD1	TRBV5-1	TRBJ1-4	16	CARSAGTVKTNEKLFF
.	TRBV9	TRBJ1-4	14	CASSVGVFNEKLFF
.	TRBV19	TRBJ1-2	14	CASSIRDLNYGYTF
TRBD2	TRBV11-3	TRBJ2-3	15	CASTSGGPSTDTQYF
.	TRBV7-6	TRBJ2-1	13	CASSSVAGYEQFF
.	TRBV2	TRBJ2-5	14	CASKLLGNQETQYF
TRBD1	TRBV4-1	TRBJ1-6	17	CASSQVSGTGSNSPLHF
TRBD2	TRBV30	TRBJ2-4	20	CALDSRRTSGRGGAKNSQYF
.	TRBV15	TRBJ1-1	15	CATSPRQDRGTEAFF
TRBD1	TRBV25-1	TRBJ1-1	13	CASSQGARTEAFF
.	TRBV19	TRBJ1-1	14	CASTPTGSYTEAFF
.	TRBV7-2	TRBJ2-1	15	CASSLSSGTYNEQFF
TRBD2	TRBV6-1	.	13	CATAPGRVYEQYF
.	TRBV28	TRBJ1-4	14	CASSLPRGHEKLFF
.	TRBV7-9	TRBJ2-5	13	CASSPRGPETQYF
.	TRBV18	TRBJ2-1	14	CASSPQTDYNEQFF
TRBD2	TRBV7-3	TRBJ2-5	14	CASSQDSGGDEQYF
.	TRBV29-1	TRBJ1-2	11	CSVEGERGYTF
TRBD2	TRBV9	TRBJ2-2	15	CASSVGLAYTGELFF
TRBD2	TRBV5-6	TRBJ2-3	14	CASSPGLAGNTQYF
.	TRBV28	TRBJ1-4	14	CASRKTGGDEKLFF
TRBD1	TRBV6-5	TRBJ1-4	11	CASSEGTGFLF
TRBD1	TRBV5-4	TRBJ1-1	14	CASSTQGVSTEAFF